One and the same sample provided the 13 T cell receptor beta chains below, sequenced in a study of shared clonotypes between healthy human individuals. Clones were read by immunoSEQ multiplex PCR, and TCRdb kept only the in-frame ones, dropping some. The table lists some 1.4 million clones, roughly 96% of them singletons. Specimen: naive CD4+ T cells sorted from blood. Documented subset: CD45RA+ positively selected. Every receptor here comes from a man younger than 40 in good health.

This chain connects TRBV7-2 to TRBJ1-5, with D perhaps matching TRBD1 (5 bases). The CDR3 sequence is 17 residues long. Trimming cost V 4 bases and J 5 bases, with 21 bases left between them. Germline lookup yields CDR1 SGHTA and CDR2 FQGNSA. The CDR3 coding sequence is TGTGCCAGCAGCTGGGGCTCAGGCCAAGTGCCCCATCAGCCCCAGCATTTT. It yields the protein CASSWGSGQVPHQPQHF. Filled out from reference TRBV7-2 and TRBJ1-5, the complete variable domain reads GAGVSQSPSNKVTEKGKDVELRCDPISGHTALYWYRQSLGQGLEFLIYFQGNSAPDKSGLPSDRFSAERTGGSVSTLTIQRTQQEDSAVYLCASSWGSGQVPHQPQHFGDGTRLSIL.

The chain carries TRBV5-6 and TRBJ1-2, with TRBD1 matching over 9 bases. The V gene's germline CDR1 is SGHDT and CDR2 YYEEEE. This CDR3 is 15 amino acids long. The V and J ends lost 4 bases and 2 bases, in that order; junction bases with no gene match: 6. The CDR3 sequence: CASSPPGQGNYGYTF. The CDR3 DNA follows: TGTGCCAGCAGCCCCCCGGGACAGGGAAACTATGGCTACACCTTC.

The V call is TRBV2, the J call TRBJ2-2; the match to TRBD2 covers 7 bases. Unmatched junction bases numbered 8, after V lost 2 bases and J lost 5 bases. The CDR3 is 16 amino acids. In germline, CDR1 is SNHLY, CDR2 FYNNEI. In nucleotides, the CDR3 is TGTGCCAGCAGTGAAATTGGCGGGAGTCTAACCGGGGAGCTGTTTTTT. It translates to CASSEIGGSLTGELFF.

Concerning this clone: Other DNA sequences from this sample encode an identical CDR3 as well. J is TRBJ2-1 and V is TRBV9, with D possibly matching TRBD1 (6 bases). V was pared by 2 bases and J by 4 bases, with 7 bases between. The CDR3 is made up of 13 amino acids. CDR1 and CDR2 from the germline V gene are SGDLS and YYNGEE. The CDR3 protein is CASSVDRYNEQFF. CDR3 nucleotides: TGTGCCAGCAGCGTGGACAGATACAATGAGCAGTTCTTC.

The rearrangement joins TRBV29-1 to TRBJ1-4; 9 positions match TRBD1. The germline CDR1 and CDR2 sequences are SQVTM and ANQGSEA. V dropped 3 bases and J dropped 7; count of bases not matched to a gene: 3. The CDR3 is 13 residues long. The CDR3 here is CSVEGTGTEKLFF. CDR3 DNA sequence: TGCAGCGTTGAGGGGACAGGGACTGAAAAACTGTTTTTT.

The rearrangement joins TRBV5-5 to TRBJ2-3; 11 bases are a match to TRBD2. The V segment lost 0 bases and the J segment 6 bases; nucleotides outside the gene matches: 9. Germline values: CDR1 SGHKS, CDR2 YYEKEE (reference sequence). The CDR3 is 17 amino acids. The CDR3 DNA is TGTGCCAGCAGCTTGGGGGGACTAGCGGCTAGTGGGGATACGCAGTATTTT. It specifies CASSLGGLAASGDTQYF.

This chain uses TRBV12-5 with TRBJ2-5; D may be TRBD1 or TRBD2 (6 bases each). Trimming took off 6 bases at V and 3 bases at J, with 14 bases between the two ends. The CDR3 consists of 14 residues. The germline CDR1 and CDR2 sequences are LGHNT and FRNRAP. The CDR3 reads CASGRGTNKETQYF. DNA of the CDR3: TGTGCTAGTGGACGGGGGACAAACAAAGAGACCCAGTACTTC.

This chain joins TRBV6-5 and TRBJ2-3; no firm D call. Germline V CDR1 and CDR2: MNHEY, SVGAGI. Trimming took 10 bases from V and 3 from J, leaving 20 bases between them. The length of the CDR3 is 15 residues. CDR3 in DNA: TGTGCCACCCGCCTCCTCGGAGTAGGAACAGATACGCAGTATTTT. This sequence encodes CATRLLGVGTDTQYF.

J is TRBJ2-7 and V is TRBV7-9, with 7 bases identical to TRBD2. Per germline, CDR1 SEHNR and CDR2 FQNEAQ (reference sequence). J was trimmed by 6 bases and V by 4 bases; bases with no gene match: 3. The CDR3 length is 12 residues. The CDR3 DNA follows: TGTGCCAGCAGCTCGGGACTAATCGAGCAGTACTTC. Translation: CASSSGLIEQYF.

The rearrangement links TRBV6-1 to TRBJ2-1; 7 bases are a match to TRBD2. CDR1 and CDR2 (germline): MNHNS, SASEGT. Trimming took 2 bases from V and 4 from J; bases not matched to a gene: 5. The CDR3 spans 15 residues. The CDR3 sequence: CASSERWGGYNEQFF. The DNA of the CDR3 is TGTGCCAGCAGTGAACGGTGGGGGGGGTACAATGAGCAGTTCTTC.

This clone was picked up a small number of times. V usage is TRBV11-2 and J usage is TRBJ1-3; D ambiguous. With 5 bases removed from V and 6 bases from J, the gap between germline ends came to 14 bases. CDR1 SGHAT and CDR2 FQNNGV come from the germline V gene. The CDR3 has 14 residues. CDR3 sequence reads: CASSLPVIPNTIYF. The DNA for the CDR3 is TGTGCCAGCAGCCTGCCAGTTATTCCAAACACCATATATTTT.

The chain joins TRBV7-9 to TRBJ1-5, with D maybe TRBD1 (6 bases). V lost 1 base to trimming and J lost 2 bases, with 12 bases between them. The CDR3 has 16 amino acids. CDR1 is SEHNR, CDR2 FQNEAQ, per germline (reference sequence). Written as DNA, the CDR3 is TGTGCCAGCAGCTTAGATGGGGGGCAGCGCAATCAGCCCCAGCATTTT. Its translation: CASSLDGGQRNQPQHF.

The chain couples TRBV27 to TRBJ2-1, with a tentative D call TRBD2 (5 bases). Germline CDR1 is MNHEY and CDR2 is SMNVEV (reference sequence). There are 15 residues in the CDR3. V was clipped by 4 bases and J by 6 bases, with 16 bases between them. CDR3 sequence reads: CASSSPLRAPNEQFF. The DNA of the CDR3 is TGTGCCAGCAGTTCGCCCCTGAGGGCCCCCAATGAGCAGTTCTTC.